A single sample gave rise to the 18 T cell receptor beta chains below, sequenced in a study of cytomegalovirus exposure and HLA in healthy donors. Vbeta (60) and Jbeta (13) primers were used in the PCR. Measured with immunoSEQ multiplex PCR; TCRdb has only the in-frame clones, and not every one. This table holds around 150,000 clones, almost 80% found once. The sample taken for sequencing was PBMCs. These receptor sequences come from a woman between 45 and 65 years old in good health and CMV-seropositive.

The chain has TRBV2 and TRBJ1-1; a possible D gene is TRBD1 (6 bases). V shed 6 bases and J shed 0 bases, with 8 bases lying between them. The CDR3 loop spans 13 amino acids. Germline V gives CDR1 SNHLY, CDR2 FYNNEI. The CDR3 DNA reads TGTGCCAGCAGACAGGGCCTGAACACTGAAGCTTTCTTT. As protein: CASRQGLNTEAFF.

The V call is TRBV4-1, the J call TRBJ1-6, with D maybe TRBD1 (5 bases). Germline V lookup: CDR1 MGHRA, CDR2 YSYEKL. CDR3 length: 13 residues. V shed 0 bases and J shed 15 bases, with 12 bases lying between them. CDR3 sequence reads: CASSQEGPRGLHF. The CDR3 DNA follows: TGCGCCAGCAGCCAAGAAGGACCTAGGGGCCTCCACTTT.

CDR3 nucleotide sequence: TGTGCCAGCAGTACGGGGGGCAACAATGAGCAGTTCTTC. Its protein product is CASSTGGNNEQFF. The rearrangement uses TRBV5-4 and TRBJ2-1, with D possibly matching TRBD2 (7 bases). This CDR3 contains 13 residues. Germline CDR1 reads SGHNT; CDR2 reads YYREEE (reference sequence). V lost 5 bases and J lost 5, with 11 bases in between.

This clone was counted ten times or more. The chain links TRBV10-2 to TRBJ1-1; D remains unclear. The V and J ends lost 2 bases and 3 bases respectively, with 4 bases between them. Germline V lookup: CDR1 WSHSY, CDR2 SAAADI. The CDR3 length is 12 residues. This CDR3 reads CASSEEYTEAFF. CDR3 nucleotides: TGCGCCAGCAGTGAGGAGTACACTGAAGCTTTCTTT.

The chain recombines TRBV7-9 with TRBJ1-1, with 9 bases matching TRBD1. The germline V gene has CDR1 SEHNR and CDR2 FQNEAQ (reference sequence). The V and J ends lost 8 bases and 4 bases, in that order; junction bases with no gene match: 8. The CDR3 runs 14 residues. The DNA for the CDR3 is TGTGCCAGCGGTCCCGGGACAGGGTCCACTGAAGCTTTCTTT. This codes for CASGPGTGSTEAFF.

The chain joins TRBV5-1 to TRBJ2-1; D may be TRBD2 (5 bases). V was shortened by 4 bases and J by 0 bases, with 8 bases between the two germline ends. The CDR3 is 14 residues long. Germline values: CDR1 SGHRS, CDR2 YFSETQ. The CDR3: CASSPRDSYNEQFF. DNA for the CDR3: TGCGCCAGCAGCCCCCGGGACTCCTACAATGAGCAGTTCTTC.

CDR3 region: CASRRTDSGNTIYF. CDR3 DNA sequence: TGTGCCAGCAGGCGCACAGATTCTGGAAACACCATATATTTT. The chain carries TRBV6-5 and TRBJ1-3, with no clear D. V was trimmed by 6 bases and J by 1 base, leaving 10 bases between them. The CDR3 is 14 amino acids. CDR1 is MNHEY and CDR2 is SVGAGI in the germline V gene.

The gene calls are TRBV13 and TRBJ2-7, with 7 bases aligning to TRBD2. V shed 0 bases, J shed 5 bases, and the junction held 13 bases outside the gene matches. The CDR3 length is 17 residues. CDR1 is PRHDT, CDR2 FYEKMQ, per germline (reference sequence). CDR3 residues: CASSLGRGLPSPNEQYF. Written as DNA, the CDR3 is TGTGCCAGCAGCTTAGGTCGGGGACTACCCTCTCCTAACGAGCAGTACTTC.

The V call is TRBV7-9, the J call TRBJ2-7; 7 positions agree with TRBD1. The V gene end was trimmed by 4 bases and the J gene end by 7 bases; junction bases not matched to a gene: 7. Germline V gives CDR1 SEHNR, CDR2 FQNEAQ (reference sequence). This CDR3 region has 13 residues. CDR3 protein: CASSSDRVYEQYF. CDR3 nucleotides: TGTGCCAGCAGCTCCGACAGGGTGTATGAGCAGTACTTC.

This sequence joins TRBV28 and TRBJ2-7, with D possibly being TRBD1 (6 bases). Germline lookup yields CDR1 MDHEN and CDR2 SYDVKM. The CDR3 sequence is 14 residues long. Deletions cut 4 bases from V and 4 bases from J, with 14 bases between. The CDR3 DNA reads TGTGCCAGCAGTTCCCCTGGACAGTATTACGAGCAGTACTTC. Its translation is CASSSPGQYYEQYF.

DNA for the CDR3: TGTGCCAGCAGTCAGGACAGGGTGCGGACCGGGGAGCTGTTTTTT. Protein: CASSQDRVRTGELFF. The gene calls are TRBV6-5 and TRBJ2-2, with 8 nucleotides matching TRBD1. This CDR3 contains 15 residues. V lost 5 bases to trimming and J lost 5 bases; unmatched junction nucleotides: 7. CDR1 MNHEY and CDR2 SVGAGI come from the germline V gene.

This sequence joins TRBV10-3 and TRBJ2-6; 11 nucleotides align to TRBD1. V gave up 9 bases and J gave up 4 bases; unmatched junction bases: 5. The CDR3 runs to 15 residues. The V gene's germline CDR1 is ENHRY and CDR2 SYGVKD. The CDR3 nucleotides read TGTGCCATTTCGGGACAGGGGGGAGGGGCCAACGTCCTGACTTTC. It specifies CAISGQGGGANVLTF.

The CDR3 loop reads CATSARVNQPQHF. The CDR3 nucleotides are TGTGCCACCAGCGCCAGGGTGAATCAGCCCCAGCATTTT. The J gene is TRBJ1-5, the V gene TRBV15; tentative D call: TRBD1 (5 bases). The CDR3 has 13 amino acids. Trimming took off 5 bases at V and 4 bases at J, with 9 bases between the two ends. Germline V gives CDR1 LNHNV, CDR2 YYDKDF (reference sequence).

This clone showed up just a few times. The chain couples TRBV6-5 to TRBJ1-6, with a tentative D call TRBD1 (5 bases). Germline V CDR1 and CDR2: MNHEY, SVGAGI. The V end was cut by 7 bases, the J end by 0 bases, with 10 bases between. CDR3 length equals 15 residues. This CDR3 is CASKEGSSYNSPLHF. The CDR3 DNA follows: TGTGCCAGCAAGGAGGGGAGCTCCTATAATTCACCCCTCCACTTT.

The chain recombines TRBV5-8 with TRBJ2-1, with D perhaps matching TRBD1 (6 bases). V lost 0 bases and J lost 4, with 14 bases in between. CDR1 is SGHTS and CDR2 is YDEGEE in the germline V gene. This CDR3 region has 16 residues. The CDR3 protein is CASSLGGGRTYNEQFF. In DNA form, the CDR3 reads TGTGCCAGCAGCTTGGGAGGGGGACGGACTTACAATGAGCAGTTCTTC.

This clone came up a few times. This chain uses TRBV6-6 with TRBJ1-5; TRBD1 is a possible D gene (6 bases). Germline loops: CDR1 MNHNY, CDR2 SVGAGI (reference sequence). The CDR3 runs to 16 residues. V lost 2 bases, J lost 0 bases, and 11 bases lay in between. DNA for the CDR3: TGTGCCAGCAGTTACGAGGGACAAAATAGCAATCAGCCCCAGCATTTT. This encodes CASSYEGQNSNQPQHF.

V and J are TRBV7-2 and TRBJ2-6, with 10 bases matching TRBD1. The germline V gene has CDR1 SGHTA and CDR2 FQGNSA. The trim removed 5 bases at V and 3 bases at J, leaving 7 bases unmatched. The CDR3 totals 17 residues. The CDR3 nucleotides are TGTGCCAGCAGCGCCCGACAGGGGGCGAGTGGGGCCAACGTCCTGACTTTC. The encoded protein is CASSARQGASGANVLTF. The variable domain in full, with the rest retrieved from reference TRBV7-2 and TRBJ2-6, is GAGVSQSPSNKVTEKGKDVELRCDPISGHTALYWYRQSLGQGLEFLIYFQGNSAPDKSGLPSDRFSAERTGGSVSTLTIQRTQQEDSAVYLCASSARQGASGANVLTFGAGSRLTVL.

The CDR3 DNA reads as TGTGCCAGTACTAACGGCGGGGCAGCCTCCTACGAGCAGTACTTC. Amino acid sequence: CASTNGGAASYEQYF. The V and J genes are TRBV19 and TRBJ2-7; D perhaps matches TRBD2 (6 bases). The CDR3 is made up of 15 amino acids. The germline gives CDR1 LNHDA, CDR2 SQIVND (reference sequence). Trimming removed 7 bases at V and 0 bases at J, with 16 bases between.